These T cell receptor beta chains were read from a single sample in a study of Ad26.COV2.S vaccination and SARS-CoV-2 variants. Sequencing was performed with immunoSEQ multiplex PCR; in TCRdb, only in-frame clones are kept and a portion is missing. The sample has roughly 500,000 clones, roughly nine tenths seen once; the top ten hold about 2.7%. The input for sequencing was peripheral blood, taken in a trial of Ad26.COV2.S vaccine versus placebo. These receptors originate from a person aged 18 to 65 who received the Ad26.COV2.S COVID-19 vaccine or a placebo. Each CDR3 is given without its conserved first and last residue. Only some rows state a clone size, as once, few, many or a class for expanded clones.

TRBJ2-1 TRBV7-9 NA ASSYRVGTSGVNEQF
TRBJ1-1 TRBV5-1 NA ASSLDAGGTNTEAF
TRBJ2-1 TRBV6-2/TRBV6-3 NA ASSYRSSDRYNEQF
TRBJ2-7 TRBV19 NA ATGTGRPYEQY
TRBJ1-2 TRBV7-2 NA ASSLFTDSDGYT
TRBJ1-1 TRBV7-9 NA ASSSYRGQTEWAF
TRBJ1-4 TRBV6-5 NA ASSLIGGGEKLF
TRBJ2-3 TRBV5-4 NA ASSPKLLTSTPDTQY
TRBJ2-7 TRBV28 NA ASTGLAESSYEQY
TRBJ1-1 TRBV18 NA ASSGDAPIRAF
TRBJ1-2 TRBV18 NA ASSPQNDRGFYGYT
TRBJ1-2 TRBV24-1 NA ATSDQGFYGYT
TRBJ1-6 TRBV6-5 NA ASSYSSSNSPLH
TRBJ2-7 TRBV2 once ASRQDGLYEQY
TRBJ2-4 TRBV5-8 NA ASSNGDRVDIQY
TRBJ1-2 TRBV19 NA ASSITPGTVTYGYT
TRBJ1-1 TRBV6-5 NA ASSPQGFAEAF
TRBJ2-1 TRBV7-2 NA ASSSPGTGGSEQF
TRBJ2-1 TRBV7-6 NA ASSLYGTRSYNEQF
TRBJ1-1 TRBV5-4 NA ASAGVTEAF
TRBJ1-1 TRBV28 NA ASIGLHTEAF
TRBJ1-2 TRBV4-2 NA ASSQERYSGYT
TRBJ2-7 TRBV27 NA ASHQWGSSTEQY
TRBJ2-7 TRBV11-2 few ASRRDFGSSYEQY
TRBJ1-6 TRBV11-2 NA ASSLTGVPNSPLH
TRBJ1-6 TRBV4-2 many ASSHEQGSGSPLH
TRBJ1-6 TRBV27 once ASSPDRGDSPLH
TRBJ2-1 TRBV6-6 NA ASSSHSEQF
TRBJ2-3 TRBV4-3 NA ASSQDRGTRSPDTQY
TRBJ1-2 TRBV28 NA ASRNTGGARDYGYT
TRBJ2-7 TRBV6-2/TRBV6-3 NA ASSYRRGEQY
TRBJ2-5 TRBV12-1 NA ASSFIWDPQETQY
TRBJ2-2 TRBV19 NA ASSIPGGGTGELF
TRBJ1-1 TRBV18 NA ASSPPTAPNTEAF
TRBJ1-4 TRBV9 many ASSSRLGVATNEKLF
TRBJ2-5 TRBV15 NA ATSRGPPLYQETQY
TRBJ1-4 TRBV18 NA ASSRADWGEKLF
TRBJ1-6 TRBV12-3/TRBV12-4 few ASSLGEGTPLH
TRBJ2-2 TRBV28 NA ASSTPEVF
TRBJ1-1 TRBV5-1 NA ASSVGAGTEAF